This TCR beta chain derives from a study of T cells in Graves' hyperthyroidism and ophthalmopathy. Study-level information: Peripheral blood draws took place at initial diagnosis, ahead of any treatment. Study-wide results and limits: Blood also carried most thyroid clonotypes expanded above 0.001.

The CDR3 has 17 amino acids. Trimming cost V 2 bases and J 2 bases; bases outside gene matches: 3. In the case of this clonotype: Its antigen is undetermined.

RNA transcripts served as the template for amplifying TCR beta CDR3 regions. A first-round RT-PCR of the TCR CDR3 used the HTBI primer set. TCRdb used MiXCR to reprocess the multiplex PCR reads, holding one entry per CDR3 protein. The sample lists nearly 600,000 distinct CDR3 sequences; 11% to 15% were seen once. What was sequenced was blood. This chain uses TRBV12-3 or TRBV12-4 with TRBJ2-5; 15 nucleotides agree with TRBD2. The sequence was obtained from a woman aged 18-35 years with Graves' ophthalmopathy. This CDR3 reads CASSLSGLAGGQETQYF. Written as DNA, the CDR3 is TGTGCCAGCAGTTTATCGGGACTAGCGGGAGGACAAGAGACCCAGTACTTC.